The 24 T cell receptor beta chains reported below all come from one sample, sequenced in a study of cytotoxic CD8 clonotypes in ibrutinib-treated CLL. Method: immunoSEQ multiplex PCR; TCRdb's copy keeps in-frame clones and lacks some. The profile shows about 140,000 clones, 80% of them singletons. This specimen was PBMCs, taken after 36 months of ibrutinib treatment. The origin of the receptors is a human donor with chronic lymphocytic leukemia.

V is TRBV10-2 and J is TRBJ1-5, with 7 nucleotides matching TRBD1. The V and J ends lost 3 bases and 4 bases, in that order; junction bases with no gene match: 6. The length of the CDR3 is 15 residues. Germline V gene sequence: CDR1 WSHSY, CDR2 SAAADI. For the CDR3, the DNA is TGCGCCAGCAGTGATCCAGACAGGGAAAATCAGCCCCAGCATTTT. The encoded protein is CASSDPDRENQPQHF.

J is TRBJ2-3 and V is TRBV18; D is undetermined. CDR1 is KGHSH, CDR2 LQKENI, per germline. The CDR3 length is 15 residues. The V end was cut by 5 bases, the J end by 0 bases, with 12 bases between. In DNA, the CDR3 is TGTGCCAGCTCATCGACTGGGCCAAGCACAGATACGCAGTATTTT. This translates into CASSSTGPSTDTQYF.

The chain combines TRBV25-1 with TRBJ2-7; 16 nucleotides line up with TRBD2. The J segment lost 2 bases and the V segment lost 6 bases, leaving 7 bases of the junction unmatched. Germline assignment: CDR1 MGHDK and CDR2 SYGVNS. The CDR3 extends over 17 amino acids. The CDR3 DNA sequence: TGTGCCAGCAGCGGGGGACTAGCGGGAGGGATTACCTACGAGCAGTACTTC. It encodes CASSGGLAGGITYEQYF.

The genes are TRBV11-3 and TRBJ1-1; maybe TRBD1 (5 bases). Germline V gene lookup returns CDR1 SGHNT and CDR2 YENEEA. The V end was cut by 4 bases, the J end by 4 bases, with 16 bases between. The CDR3 covers 15 residues. CDR3 region: CASSSRRGSGTEAFF. CDR3 DNA: TGTGCCAGCAGCTCCCGACGGGGCTCCGGCACTGAAGCTTTCTTT.

The chain uses TRBV27 and TRBJ2-7; perhaps D is TRBD1 or TRBD2 (5 bases each). Germline CDR1 reads MNHEY; CDR2 reads SMNVEV (reference sequence). There are 18 residues in the CDR3. The V end was cut by 4 bases, the J end by 2 bases, with 24 bases between. In DNA, the CDR3 is TGTGCCAGCAGTTCCCCATTAGGGGACGAACCCTACGCCTACGAGCAGTACTTC. This codes for CASSSPLGDEPYAYEQYF.

The rearrangement links TRBV5-6 to TRBJ2-2; D not resolved. The CDR3 loop spans 13 amino acids. Deletions cut 2 bases from V and 11 bases from J, with 13 bases between. CDR1 SGHDT and CDR2 YYEEEE come from the germline V gene. CDR3 DNA: TGTGCCAGCAGCTTTCCTAAGGGAAGAGAGCTGTTTTTT. The encoded protein is CASSFPKGRELFF. The entire variable domain, with the rest obtained from reference TRBV5-6 and TRBJ2-2, is as follows: DAGVTQSPTHLIKTRGQQVTLRCSPKSGHDTVSWYQQALGQGPQFIFQYYEEEERQRGNFPDRFSGHQFPNYSSELNVNALLLGDSALYLCASSFPKGRELFFGEGSRLTVL.

The genes are TRBV4-1 and TRBJ1-6; no definite D call. The CDR3 sequence is 16 residues long. Germline values: CDR1 MGHRA, CDR2 YSYEKL. V dropped 3 bases and J dropped 0 bases, with 9 bases sitting between them. This chain's CDR3 is CASSQMGSSYNSPLHF. CDR3 nucleotides: TGCGCCAGCAGCCAGATGGGTAGCTCCTATAATTCACCCCTCCACTTT.

The chain couples TRBV10-1 to TRBJ2-1, with TRBD1 matching over 7 bases. The germline gives CDR1 WNHNN, CDR2 SYGVQD (reference sequence). Trimming took 3 bases from V and 13 from J; bases not matched to a gene: 9. The CDR3 runs to 13 residues. The CDR3 DNA reads as TGCGCCAGCAGTGAAGGGGTCGGGACAGTTCAGTTCTTC. Protein product: CASSEGVGTVQFF.

This clone was observed many times. This sequence joins TRBV5-4 and TRBJ2-1; 8 bases fit TRBD1. This CDR3 contains 15 residues. Germline V gene sequence: CDR1 SGHNT, CDR2 YYREEE (reference sequence). The trim removed 2 bases at V and 7 bases at J, leaving 8 bases unmatched. Written as DNA, the CDR3 is TGTGCCAGCAGCTTCGGGACAGGCGCCGCGAATGAGCAGTTCTTC. The encoded protein is CASSFGTGAANEQFF.

This sequence joins TRBV19 and TRBJ1-1, with 9 bases lining up with TRBD1. CDR3 size: 16 residues. V lost 1 base and J lost 1; bases outside the gene matches: 4. Germline-derived CDR1 and CDR2 are LNHDA and SQIVND (reference sequence). CDR3 coding DNA: TGTGCCAGTAGTATAGGGGACAGGGCGTGGAACACTGAAGCTTTCTTT. Translation gives CASSIGDRAWNTEAFF.

The chain carries TRBV15 and TRBJ2-1, with D tentatively TRBD2 (5 bases). The length of the CDR3 is 15 residues. The germline V gene has CDR1 LNHNV and CDR2 YYDKDF (reference sequence). V was shortened by 8 bases and J by 4 bases, with 18 bases between the two germline ends. CDR3 residues: CATGLLASSYNEQFF. The CDR3 DNA follows: TGTGCCACCGGGCTCTTGGCTAGCAGTTACAATGAGCAGTTCTTC.

The rearrangement uses TRBV27 and TRBJ1-2, with D unclear. Germline CDR1 MNHEY, CDR2 SMNVEV (reference sequence). The CDR3 is 17 amino acids. Trimming took 0 bases from V and 4 from J, leaving 18 bases between them. The DNA of the CDR3 is TGTGCCAGCAGTTTATCGATTGGTGCCAGTGAACTCTATGGCTACACCTTC. It yields the protein CASSLSIGASELYGYTF.

This chain joins TRBV6-1 and TRBJ1-3; no clear D gene. CDR1 and CDR2 from the germline V gene are MNHNS and SASEGT. V was cut by 1 base and J by 8 bases, with 6 bases left in between. This CDR3 contains 12 residues. The CDR3, as DNA: TGTGCCAGCAGTGAAGGAGTAGACACCATATATTTT. Amino acids: CASSEGVDTIYF.

The V gene is TRBV6-5, the J gene TRBJ2-7; 9 bases line up with TRBD2. This CDR3 has 14 residues. V was clipped by 6 bases and J by 4 bases; unmatched bases: 7. Germline V CDR1 and CDR2: MNHEY, SVGAGI. The CDR3 DNA is TGTGCCAGCAGAGTAGCGGGAGTAGTATACGAGCAGTACTTC. Amino acid sequence: CASRVAGVVYEQYF.

The chain carries TRBV15 and TRBJ2-7; either TRBD1 or TRBD2 may supply D (5 bases each). This CDR3 is 13 amino acids long. Trimming cost V 5 bases and J 8 bases, with 16 bases left between them. Germline CDR1 reads LNHNV; CDR2 reads YYDKDF (reference sequence). The CDR3 here is CATSRVRGSKQYF. CDR3 nucleotide sequence: TGTGCCACCAGCCGAGTCCGGGGCAGCAAGCAGTACTTC. Full variable domain (outside the CDR3, taken from reference TRBV15 and TRBJ2-7): DAMVIQNPRYQVTQFGKPVTLSCSQTLNHNVMYWYQQKSSQAPKLLFHYYDKDFNNEADTPDNFQSRRPNTSFCFLDIRSPGLGDTAMYLCATSRVRGSKQYFGPGTRLTVT.

A single count supports this clone. The rearrangement uses TRBV10-2 and TRBJ2-7; the D is unclear. Trimming took 5 bases from V and 3 from J, leaving 8 bases between them. CDR1 and CDR2 (germline): WSHSY, SAAADI. CDR3 length: 12 residues. CDR3 region: CASSYRNYEQYF. The CDR3 bases are TGCGCCAGCAGTTACAGAAACTACGAGCAGTACTTC.

The chain recombines TRBV5-1 with TRBJ1-1; no firm D call. Germline CDR1 and CDR2: SGHRS and YFSETQ. The CDR3 spans 13 residues. Trimming took 0 bases from V and 9 from J, leaving 12 bases between them. CDR3 loop: CASSLGGAQQAFF. As DNA, the CDR3 is TGCGCCAGCAGCTTGGGGGGTGCGCAGCAAGCTTTCTTT.

The genes are TRBV19 and TRBJ2-3; D remains ambiguous. The CDR3 loop spans 12 amino acids. V was pared by 1 base and J by 5 bases, with 4 bases between. Looked up from germline, CDR1 is LNHDA and CDR2 is SQIVND (reference sequence). The CDR3: CASSIGLDTQYF. DNA for the CDR3: TGTGCCAGTAGTATAGGGCTAGATACGCAGTATTTT.

This clone was counted many times. The rearrangement links TRBV6-5 to TRBJ1-1; 8 nucleotides align to TRBD1. CDR3 length equals 15 residues. Germline-derived CDR1 and CDR2 are MNHEY and SVGAGI. J lost 5 bases, V lost 2 bases, and 7 bases had no gene match. The CDR3 DNA is TGTGCCAGCAGTTACGGGCAGGGGGCGCGGACTGAAGCTTTCTTT. It is translated as CASSYGQGARTEAFF.

This clone has a handful of counts. This chain links TRBV4-1 with TRBJ1-1, with TRBD1 as a possible D gene (6 bases). The length of the CDR3 is 18 residues. Deletions cut 0 bases from V and 5 bases from J, with 22 bases between. Germline CDR1 MGHRA, CDR2 YSYEKL. The CDR3 loop is CASSQDAEGTGLRTEAFF. The CDR3 nucleotides read TGCGCCAGCAGCCAAGATGCGGAAGGAACAGGGTTACGGACTGAAGCTTTCTTT.

The chain is built from TRBV29-1 and TRBJ2-5, with 9 nucleotides matching TRBD2. CDR1 is SQVTM and CDR2 is ANQGSEA in the germline V gene. The CDR3 has 15 amino acids. V gave up 4 bases and J gave up 7 bases; unmatched junction bases: 13. The DNA for the CDR3 is TGCAGCGTTGCGAGCGGGGGGATGGCTCGGGGGACCCAGTACTTC. It encodes CSVASGGMARGTQYF.

The J gene is TRBJ2-7, the V gene TRBV19, with D tentatively TRBD1 (5 bases). V gave up 3 bases and J gave up 3 bases, with 15 bases separating them. CDR1 is LNHDA, CDR2 SQIVND, per germline (reference sequence). This CDR3 comprises 15 residues. The CDR3 DNA follows: TGTGCCAGTAGTATTTGGTGGCAGGGTAGCTACGAGCAGTACTTC. Translating gives CASSIWWQGSYEQYF.

This clone was recorded only once. This chain links TRBV19 with TRBJ1-2, with D possibly TRBD1 on 5 matching bases. The CDR3 covers 15 residues. Germline CDR1 reads LNHDA; CDR2 reads SQIVND (reference sequence). Trimming cost V 6 bases and J 2 bases, with 16 bases left between them. This CDR3 reads CASRFSFGANYGYTF. In nucleotides, the CDR3 is TGTGCCAGTAGGTTTTCTTTTGGGGCAAACTATGGCTACACCTTC. Full variable domain (remainder filled in from reference TRBV19 and TRBJ1-2): DGGITQSPKYLFRKEGQNVTLSCEQNLNHDAMYWYRQDPGQGLRLIYYSQIVNDFQKGDIAEGYSVSREKKESFPLTVTSAQKNPTAFYLCASRFSFGANYGYTFGSGTRLTVV.

The V gene is TRBV5-1, the J gene TRBJ1-4; D might be TRBD1 (5 bases). Germline CDR1 is SGHRS and CDR2 is YFSETQ. CDR3 length equals 13 residues. V was trimmed by 5 bases and J by 8 bases, leaving 13 bases between them. This chain's CDR3 is CASSLLGEEKLFF. The CDR3 DNA follows: TGCGCCAGCAGTTTATTGGGGGAAGAAAAACTGTTTTTT.